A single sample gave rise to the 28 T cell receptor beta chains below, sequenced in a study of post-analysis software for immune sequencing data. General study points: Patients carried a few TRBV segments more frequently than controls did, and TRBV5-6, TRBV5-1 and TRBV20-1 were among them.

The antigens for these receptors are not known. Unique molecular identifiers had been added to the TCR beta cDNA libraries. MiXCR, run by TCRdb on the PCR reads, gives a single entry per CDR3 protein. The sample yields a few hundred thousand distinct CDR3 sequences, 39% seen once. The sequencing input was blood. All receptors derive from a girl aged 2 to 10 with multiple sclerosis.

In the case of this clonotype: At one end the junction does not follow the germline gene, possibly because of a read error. The CDR3 DNA is TGCAGCATTGAACCAGGGAGTTCCTACAATGAGCAGTTCTTC. This codes for CSIEPGSSYNEQFF. The V call is TRBV29-1, the J call TRBJ2-1; D is possibly TRBD1 or TRBD2 (5 bases each). CDR3 length: 14 amino acids. CDR1 SQVTM and CDR2 ANQGSEA come from the germline V gene.

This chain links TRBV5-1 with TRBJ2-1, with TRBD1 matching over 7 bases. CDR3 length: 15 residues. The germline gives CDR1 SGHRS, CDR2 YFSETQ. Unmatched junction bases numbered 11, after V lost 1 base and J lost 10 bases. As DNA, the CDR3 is TGCGCCAGCAGCTTGAGAGGGGGCGCAGATAAAGAGCAGTTCTTC. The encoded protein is CASSLRGGADKEQFF.

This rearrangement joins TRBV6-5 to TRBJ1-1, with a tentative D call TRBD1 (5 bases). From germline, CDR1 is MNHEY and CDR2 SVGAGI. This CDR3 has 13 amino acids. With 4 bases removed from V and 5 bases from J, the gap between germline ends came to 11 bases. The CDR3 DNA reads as TGTGCCAGCAGTTGGGGGAGGTGGACTGAAGCTTTCTTT. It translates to CASSWGRWTEAFF.

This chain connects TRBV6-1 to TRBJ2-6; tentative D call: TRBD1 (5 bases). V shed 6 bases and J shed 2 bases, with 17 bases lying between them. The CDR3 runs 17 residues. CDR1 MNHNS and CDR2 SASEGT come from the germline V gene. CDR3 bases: TGTGCCAGCAGCTCTCAGGGCCGCGCGACTGGGGCCAACGTCCTGACTTTC. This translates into CASSSQGRATGANVLTF.

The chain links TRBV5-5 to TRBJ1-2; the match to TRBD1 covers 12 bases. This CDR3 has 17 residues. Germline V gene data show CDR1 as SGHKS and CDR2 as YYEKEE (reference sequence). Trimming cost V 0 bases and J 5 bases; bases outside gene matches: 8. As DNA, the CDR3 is TGTGCCAGCAGCTTGGGGGGACAGGGGGCCTGGACGTATGGCTACACCTTC. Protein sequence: CASSLGGQGAWTYGYTF.

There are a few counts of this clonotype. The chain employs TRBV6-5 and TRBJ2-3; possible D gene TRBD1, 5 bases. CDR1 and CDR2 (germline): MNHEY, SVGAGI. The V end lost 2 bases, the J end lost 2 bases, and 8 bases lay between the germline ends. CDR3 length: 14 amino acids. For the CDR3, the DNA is TGTGCCAGCAGTTACGGGGCTAACACAGATACGCAGTATTTT. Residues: CASSYGANTDTQYF.

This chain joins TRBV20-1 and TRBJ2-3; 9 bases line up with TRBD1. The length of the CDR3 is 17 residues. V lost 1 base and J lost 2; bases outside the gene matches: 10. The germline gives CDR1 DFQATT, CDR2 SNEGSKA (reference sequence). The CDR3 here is CSARGSGQGSPTDTQYF. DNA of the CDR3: TGCAGTGCTAGAGGAAGTGGACAGGGGAGTCCCACAGATACGCAGTATTTT.

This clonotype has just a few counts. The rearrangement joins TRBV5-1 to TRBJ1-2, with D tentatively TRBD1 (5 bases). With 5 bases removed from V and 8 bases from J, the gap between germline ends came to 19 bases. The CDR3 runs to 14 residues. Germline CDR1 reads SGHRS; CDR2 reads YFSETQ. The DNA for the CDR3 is TGCGCCAGCAGTCAAGGGGACCCCCCCGGCGGCTACACCTTC. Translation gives CASSQGDPPGGYTF.

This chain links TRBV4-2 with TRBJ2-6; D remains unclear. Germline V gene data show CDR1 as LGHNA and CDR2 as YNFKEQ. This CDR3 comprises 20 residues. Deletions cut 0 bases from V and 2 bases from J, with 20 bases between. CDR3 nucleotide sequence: TGTGCCAGCAGCCAAGATAGGATAAAAGGACGAAACCCTGGGGCCAACGTCCTGACTTTC. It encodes CASSQDRIKGRNPGANVLTF.

CDR3 in DNA: TGTGCCAGCAGTAGGGGGGCTGGGGACACTGAAGCTTTCTTT. It translates to CASSRGAGDTEAFF. The J gene is TRBJ1-1, the V gene TRBV6-4; the D gene is possibly TRBD1 (6 bases). CDR1 is MRHNA, CDR2 SNTAGT, per germline. The CDR3 contains 14 residues. With 5 bases removed from V and 3 bases from J, the gap between germline ends came to 13 bases.

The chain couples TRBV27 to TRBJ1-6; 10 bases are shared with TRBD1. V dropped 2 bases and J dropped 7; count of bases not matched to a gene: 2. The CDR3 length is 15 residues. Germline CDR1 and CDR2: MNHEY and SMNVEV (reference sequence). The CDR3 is CASSLGTGVNSPLHF. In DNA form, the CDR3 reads TGTGCCAGCAGTTTAGGGACAGGGGTGAATTCACCCCTCCACTTT.

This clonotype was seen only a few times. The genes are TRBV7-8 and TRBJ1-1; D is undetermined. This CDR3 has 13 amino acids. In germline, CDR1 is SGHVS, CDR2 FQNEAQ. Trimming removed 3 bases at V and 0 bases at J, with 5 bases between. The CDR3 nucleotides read TGTGCCAGCAGCTTCCGCCTGAACACTGAAGCTTTCTTT. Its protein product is CASSFRLNTEAFF. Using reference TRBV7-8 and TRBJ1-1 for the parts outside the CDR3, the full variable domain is GAGVSQSPRYKVAKRGQDVALRCDPISGHVSLFWYQQALGQGPEFLTYFQNEAQLDKSGLPSDRFFAERPEGSVSTLKIQRTQQEDSAVYLCASSFRLNTEAFFGQGTRLTVV.

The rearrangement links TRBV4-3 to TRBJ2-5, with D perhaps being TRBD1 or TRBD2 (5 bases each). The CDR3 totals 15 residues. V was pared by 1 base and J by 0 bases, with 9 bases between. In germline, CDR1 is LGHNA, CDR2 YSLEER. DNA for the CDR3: TGCGCCAGCAGCCAAGCAAGAGGGGACCAAGAGACCCAGTACTTC. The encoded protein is CASSQARGDQETQYF.

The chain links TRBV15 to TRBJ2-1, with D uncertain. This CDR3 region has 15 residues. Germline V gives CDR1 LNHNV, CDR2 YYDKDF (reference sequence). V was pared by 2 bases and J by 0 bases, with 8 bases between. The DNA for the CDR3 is TGTGCCACCAGCAGAAGTCTTAGCTCCTACAATGAGCAGTTCTTC. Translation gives CATSRSLSSYNEQFF.

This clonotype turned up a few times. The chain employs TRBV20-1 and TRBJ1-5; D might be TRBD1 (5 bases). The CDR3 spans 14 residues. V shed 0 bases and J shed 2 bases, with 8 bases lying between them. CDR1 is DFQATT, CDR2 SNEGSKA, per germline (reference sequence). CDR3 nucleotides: TGCAGTGCTAGAGATGGGGCGGGCAATCAGCCCCAGCATTTT. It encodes CSARDGAGNQPQHF.

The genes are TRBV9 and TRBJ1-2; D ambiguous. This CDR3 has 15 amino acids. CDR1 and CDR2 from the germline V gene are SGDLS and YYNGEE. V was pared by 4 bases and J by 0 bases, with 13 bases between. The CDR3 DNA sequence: TGTGCCAGCAGCTCCGGGTCCTATGCTAACTATGGCTACACCTTC. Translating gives CASSSGSYANYGYTF.

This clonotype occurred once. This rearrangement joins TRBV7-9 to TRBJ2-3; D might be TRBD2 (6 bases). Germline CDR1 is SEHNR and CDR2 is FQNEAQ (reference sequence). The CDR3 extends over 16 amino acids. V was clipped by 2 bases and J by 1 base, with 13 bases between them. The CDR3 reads CASSLLREEGTDTQYF. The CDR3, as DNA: TGTGCCAGCAGCTTATTGAGGGAGGAAGGCACAGATACGCAGTATTTT.

CDR3 bases: TGTGCCAGCAGCTTCGATCGGATGGGCTATGGCTACACCTTC. Protein product: CASSFDRMGYGYTF. The chain has TRBV7-2 and TRBJ1-2; D is unresolved. Germline V CDR1 and CDR2: SGHTA, FQGNSA. V was cut by 3 bases and J by 4 bases, with 12 bases left in between. The CDR3 runs to 14 residues.

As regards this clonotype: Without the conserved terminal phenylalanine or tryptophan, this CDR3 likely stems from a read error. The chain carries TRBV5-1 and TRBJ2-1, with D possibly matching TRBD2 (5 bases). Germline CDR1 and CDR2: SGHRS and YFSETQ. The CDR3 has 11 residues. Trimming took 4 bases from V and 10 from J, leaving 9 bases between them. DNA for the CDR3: TGCGCCAGCAGCCCCGGGGTAGAGCAGTTCTGC. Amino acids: CASSPGVEQFC.

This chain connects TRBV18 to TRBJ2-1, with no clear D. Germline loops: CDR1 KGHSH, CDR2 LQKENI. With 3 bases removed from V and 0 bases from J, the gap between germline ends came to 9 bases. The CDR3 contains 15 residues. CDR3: CASSPVHRSYNEQFF. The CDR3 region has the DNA TGTGCCAGCTCACCTGTCCACCGCTCCTACAATGAGCAGTTCTTC.

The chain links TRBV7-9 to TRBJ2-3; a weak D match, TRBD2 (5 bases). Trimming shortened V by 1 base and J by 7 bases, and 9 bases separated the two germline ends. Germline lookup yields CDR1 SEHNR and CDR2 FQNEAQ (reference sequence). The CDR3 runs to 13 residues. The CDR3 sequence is CASSLVSGNTQYF. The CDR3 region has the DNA TGTGCCAGCAGCTTAGTGTCGGGAAATACGCAGTATTTT.

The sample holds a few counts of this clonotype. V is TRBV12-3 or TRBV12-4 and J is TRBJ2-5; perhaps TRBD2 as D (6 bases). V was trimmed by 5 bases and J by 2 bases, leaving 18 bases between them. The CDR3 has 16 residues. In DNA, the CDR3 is TGTGCCAGCAGTCTGCGACTAGGGAGGCAACAAGAGACCCAGTACTTC. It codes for CASSLRLGRQQETQYF.

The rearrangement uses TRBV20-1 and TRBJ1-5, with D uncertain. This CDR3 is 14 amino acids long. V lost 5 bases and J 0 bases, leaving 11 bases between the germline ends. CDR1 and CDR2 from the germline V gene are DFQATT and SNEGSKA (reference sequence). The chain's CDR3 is CSASSWDSNQPQHF. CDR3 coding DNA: TGCAGTGCTTCTTCGTGGGATAGCAATCAGCCCCAGCATTTT.

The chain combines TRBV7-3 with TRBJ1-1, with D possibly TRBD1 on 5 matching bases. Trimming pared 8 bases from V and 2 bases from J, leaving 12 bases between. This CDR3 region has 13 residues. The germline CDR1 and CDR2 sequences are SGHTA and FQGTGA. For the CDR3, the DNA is TGTGCCAGCGGGGTGGGGCTTAACACTGAAGCTTTCTTT. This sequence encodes CASGVGLNTEAFF. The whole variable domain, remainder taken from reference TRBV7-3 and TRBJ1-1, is GAGVSQTPSNKVTEKGKYVELRCDPISGHTALYWYRQSLGQGPEFLIYFQGTGAADDSGLPNDRFFAVRPEGSVSTLKIQRTERGDSAVYLCASGVGLNTEAFFGQGTRLTVV.

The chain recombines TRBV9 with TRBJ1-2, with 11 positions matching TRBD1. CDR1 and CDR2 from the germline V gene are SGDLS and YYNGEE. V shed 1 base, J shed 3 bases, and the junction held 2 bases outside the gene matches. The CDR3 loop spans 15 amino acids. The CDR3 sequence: CASSVRTGGYYGYTF. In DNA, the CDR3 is TGTGCCAGCAGCGTACGGACAGGGGGCTACTATGGCTACACCTTC.

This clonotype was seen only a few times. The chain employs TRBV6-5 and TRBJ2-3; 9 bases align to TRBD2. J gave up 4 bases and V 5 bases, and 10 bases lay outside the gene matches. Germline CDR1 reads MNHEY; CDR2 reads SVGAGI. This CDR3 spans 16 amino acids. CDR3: CASSPPGRGGPDTQYF. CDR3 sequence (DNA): TGTGCCAGCAGTCCCCCGGGGCGGGGGGGCCCAGATACGCAGTATTTT.

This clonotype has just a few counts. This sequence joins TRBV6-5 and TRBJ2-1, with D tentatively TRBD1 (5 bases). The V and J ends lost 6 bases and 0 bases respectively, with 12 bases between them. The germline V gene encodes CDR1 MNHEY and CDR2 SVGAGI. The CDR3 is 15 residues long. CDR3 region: CASSQGWGSYNEQFF. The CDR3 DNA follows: TGTGCCAGCAGCCAGGGTTGGGGCTCCTACAATGAGCAGTTCTTC.

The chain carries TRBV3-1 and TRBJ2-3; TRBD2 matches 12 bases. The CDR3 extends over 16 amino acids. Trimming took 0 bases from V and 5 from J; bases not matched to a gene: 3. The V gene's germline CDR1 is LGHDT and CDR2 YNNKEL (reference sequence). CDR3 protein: CASSQDGLAGRDTQYF. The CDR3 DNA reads TGTGCCAGCAGCCAAGATGGACTAGCGGGGAGAGATACGCAGTATTTT.